This TCR beta chain appears in the sequencing data of a study of control samples from healthy donors and cancer patients. Profiling relied on immunoSEQ multiplex PCR, and the TCRdb table lists in-frame clones only, not all of them. The sample records 85,000 to 95,000 clones, approximately 82% being singletons. The CDR3 is 15 amino acids. Germline V CDR1 and CDR2: SGHVS, FQNEAQ. Trimming removed 4 bases from V and 5 bases from J; junction bases left unmatched: 8. This receptor was taken from a woman between 55 and 75 years old in good health. Specimen: blood. The chain couples TRBV7-8 to TRBJ1-3, with TRBD1 matching over 7 bases. CDR3 DNA sequence: TGTGCCAGCAGCTCGTCGACAGGGTACAGAAACACCATATATTTT. This translates into CASSSSTGYRNTIYF.